This TCR beta chain was documented in a study of regulatory T cells in long-lasting Graves disease. Study-wide results and caveats: Thyroid tissue was not studied; only peripheral blood was.

This CDR3 spans 14 amino acids. Germline V CDR1 and CDR2: SGHTA, FQGNSA. The ends were cut back, 2 bases at V and 1 base at J, with 8 bases in the middle. This clonotype came up a few times. Its matching antigen is unknown. Library construction for TCR beta used iRepertoire HTBI primers and Arm-PCR of CDR3 regions. TCRdb passed the multiplex PCR reads through MiXCR, listing each CDR3 protein once. The sample carries roughly 380,000 distinct CDR3 sequences, 15% to 20% recorded once. Regarding time point: newly diagnosed GD, antithyroid drugs for less than 3 months. PBMC RNA was the source of the TCR library. Another study also made use of these data, one on T cells in Graves' hyperthyroidism and ophthalmopathy. That paper notes: Diagnosis rested on symptoms, serum thyroxine and TRAb, thyroid ultrasound, and orbital computed tomography.

The sequencing here drew on peripheral blood mononuclear cells (PBMCs), taken at new diagnosis, from a patient treated with antithyroid drugs. The V gene is TRBV7-2, the J gene TRBJ1-1; D remains unclear. This sequence originates from a man in his forties or fifties with Graves disease. CDR3 sequence reads: CASSLRARNTEAFF. In nucleotides, the CDR3 is TGTGCCAGCAGCTTAAGGGCCAGGAACACTGAAGCTTTCTTT.